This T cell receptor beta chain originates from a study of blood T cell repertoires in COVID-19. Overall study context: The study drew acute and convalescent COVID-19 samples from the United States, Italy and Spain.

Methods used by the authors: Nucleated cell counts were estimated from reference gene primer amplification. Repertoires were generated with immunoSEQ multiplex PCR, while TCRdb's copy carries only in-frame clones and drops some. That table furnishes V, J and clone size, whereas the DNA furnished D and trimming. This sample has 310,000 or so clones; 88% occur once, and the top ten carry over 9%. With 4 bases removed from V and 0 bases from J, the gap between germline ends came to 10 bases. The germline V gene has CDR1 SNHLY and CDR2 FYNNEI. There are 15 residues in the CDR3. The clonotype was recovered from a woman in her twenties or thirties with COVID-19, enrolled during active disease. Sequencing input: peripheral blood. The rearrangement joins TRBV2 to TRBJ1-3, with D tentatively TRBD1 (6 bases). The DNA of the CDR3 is TGTGCCAGCAGTGCTCTCAGGGGCTCTGGAAACACCATATATTTT. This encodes CASSALRGSGNTIYF.